This T cell receptor (beta chain) was sequenced in a study of blood T cell repertoires in COVID-19. Overall study: The samples span acute and convalescent COVID-19 from the United States, Italy and Spain. T cells, B-cell-depleted T cells, or PBMCs supplied cDNA or gDNA.

CDR3 size: 17 residues. Losses at the gene ends were 2 bases for V and 5 bases for J; bases not matched to a gene: 8. Germline CDR1 MDHEN, CDR2 SYDVKM. As processed by the authors: Nucleated cell counts were estimated from reference gene primer amplification. The repertoire was sequenced with immunoSEQ multiplex PCR; TCRdb's copy has only in-frame clones and lacks some. That table furnishes V, J and clone size, whereas the DNA furnished D and trimming. The sample carries about 100,000 clones, 85% to 90% recorded once. The sequenced sample consisted of peripheral blood. This clonotype was obtained from a human donor in a cohort sampled during active COVID-19. The genes are TRBV28 and TRBJ2-2; 10 bases are a match to TRBD2. CDR3 loop: CASSLSASGSSTGELFF. The CDR3 DNA reads as TGTGCCAGCAGTTTAAGTGCTAGCGGGAGTTCAACCGGGGAGCTGTTTTTT. The full variable domain, completed using reference TRBV28 and TRBJ2-2, is DVKVTQSSRYLVKRTGEKVFLECVQDMDHENMFWYRQDPGLGLRLIYFSYDVKMKEKGDIPEGYSVSREKKERFSLILESASTNQTSMYLCASSLSASGSSTGELFFGEGSRLTVL.